This T cell receptor beta chain is drawn from a study of cytomegalovirus exposure and HLA in healthy donors. CDR1 and CDR2 (germline): MGHDK, SYGVNS. The CDR3 covers 13 residues. Trimming shortened V by 5 bases and J by 2 bases, and 6 bases separated the two germline ends. It was with 60 Vbeta and 13 Jbeta primers that the PCR ran. Repertoires were generated with immunoSEQ multiplex PCR, while TCRdb's copy carries only in-frame clones and drops some. The sample comprises about 180,000 clones, about two thirds of which are singletons, and under 3% rests with the top ten. The chain has TRBV25-1 and TRBJ1-4; D not resolved. The sequencing input was PBMCs. The sequence was collected from a human donor in good health. The CDR3, as DNA: TGTGCCAGCAGTCCCTCGACTAATGAAAAACTGTTTTTT. It encodes CASSPSTNEKLFF.